This TCR beta chain emerged from a study of blood T cell repertoires in COVID-19 (dated by TCRdb to about 2020). With respect to the entire study: Samples covering the acute and convalescent phases of COVID-19 were provided by collaborators in the United States, Italy and Spain. The prospective study material was composed of cDNA or gDNA derived from T cells, B-cell-depleted T cells, or PBMCs. The dataset comprised deeply sampled blood TCRbeta repertoires from subjects exposed to, actively infected with, or recovered from COVID-19. The repertoires were released in a freely available public database meant as a resource for research on the immune response to SARS-CoV-2. Samples came from the ongoing ImmuneRACE study (first 160 participants) plus 1,254 subjects from 6 global collaborators. Nearly every sample came with metadata listing a de-identified subject ID, COVID-19 status, age in years and sex. Where available, HLA class I and class II types were obtained from metadata supplied by the sample provider rather than from assay-based typing.

General study outcomes and caveats: How much clinical and demographic metadata was included differed by source and by participant, and the metadata was provided uncurated.

The immunoSEQ Assay, a bias-controlled multiplex PCR, was used to amplify TCRbeta CDR3 regions from genomic DNA. The source study handled its data this way. The number of nucleated cells in each sample was estimated from the amplification of reference gene primers within the assay. Sequence reads were collapsed and filtered to measure the absolute abundance of every unique TCRbeta CDR3 rearrangement. For each sample, productive Simpson clonality was calculated as the square root of Simpson's diversity index across productive rearrangements. TCRdb mirrors the immuneACCESS table, restricted to in-frame sequences. Some clones are absent from its copies; in checked studies, under half trace to an unresolved V gene, and the reason for the others is unknown. V, J and clone size were drawn from that table, and D and trimming were deduced from the DNA. This sample comprises roughly 65,000 clones, 75% to 90% of them detected only once. The ten largest clonotypes hold around 40% of the sample.

Each collaborating institution followed its own protocols to collect whole blood in K2EDTA tubes. For TCRbeta analysis, collaborators shipped samples as frozen whole blood, isolated PBMCs, or DNA extracted from either of those sample types. Concerning this clone itself: Its binding antigen is unknown. The record has no base qualities; no much larger clone is one base away.

Source material: peripheral blood. The clonotype comes from a woman of 80 years or more with active or convalescent COVID-19.

The sequence in DNA is TGTGCCAGCAGCGACAGGCAGGGAATGGGTGGCTACACCTTC. This is translated as CASSDRQGMGGYTF. The chain was built from TRBV2 and TRBJ1-2; the best D guess is TRBD1, with 6 bases matching. The CDR3 holds 14 amino acids from the cysteine to the phenylalanine. Only the CDR3 region is kept as DNA, spanning 42 bases read in frame from base 1. Taken from the germline V gene, the CDR1 and CDR2 loops are SNHLY and FYNNEI. Trimming takes 6 bases from V and 7 bases from J, and the germline ends sit 18 bases apart.